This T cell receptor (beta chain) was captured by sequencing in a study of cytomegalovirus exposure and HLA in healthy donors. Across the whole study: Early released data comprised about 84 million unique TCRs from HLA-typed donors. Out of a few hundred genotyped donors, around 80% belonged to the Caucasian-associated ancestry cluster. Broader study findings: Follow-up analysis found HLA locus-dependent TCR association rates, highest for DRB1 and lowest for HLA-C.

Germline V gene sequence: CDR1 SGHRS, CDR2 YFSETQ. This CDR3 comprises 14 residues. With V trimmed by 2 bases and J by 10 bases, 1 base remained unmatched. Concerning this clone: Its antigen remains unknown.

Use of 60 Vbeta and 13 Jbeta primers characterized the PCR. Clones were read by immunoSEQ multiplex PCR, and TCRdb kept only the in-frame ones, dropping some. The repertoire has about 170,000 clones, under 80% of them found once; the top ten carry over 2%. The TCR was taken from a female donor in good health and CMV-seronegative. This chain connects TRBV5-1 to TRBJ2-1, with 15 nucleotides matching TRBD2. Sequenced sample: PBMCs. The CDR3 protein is CASSFGLAGGEQFF. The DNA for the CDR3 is TGCGCCAGCAGCTTCGGACTAGCGGGAGGGGAGCAGTTCTTC. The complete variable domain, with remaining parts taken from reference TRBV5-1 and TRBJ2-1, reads KAGVTQTPRYLIKTRGQQVTLSCSPISGHRSVSWYQQTPGQGLQFLFEYFSETQRNKGNFPGRFSGRQFSNSRSEMNVSTLELGDSALYLCASSFGLAGGEQFFGPGTRLTVL.